One sample yielded the 26 T cell receptor beta chains listed below, sequenced in a study of blood T cell repertoires in COVID-19 (dated by TCRdb to the early 2020s). Library creation used the immunoSEQ multiplex PCR assay. Sourced from immuneACCESS, this table was stored by TCRdb with only in-frame sequences that have V and J called. A share of the clones is absent; for the studies checked, an unresolved V gene accounts for under half, and the remainder has no known explanation. In this sample the table shows about 130,000 clones, about 80% of which occur a single time. The ten top clones hold about 4% of the sample. The sequencing input was peripheral blood. These receptors were obtained from a woman aged 45-60 years with acute or convalescent COVID-19.

V gene TRBV19 combines with J gene TRBJ1-1; tentative D call: TRBD1 (5 bases). Trimming stripped 3 bases from V and 0 bases from J, with 11 bases between. Germline V gives CDR1 LNHDA, CDR2 SQIVND (reference sequence). The CDR3 has 15 amino acids. The CDR3 bases are TGTGCCAGTAGTATCCGGGGGGGAGTGAACACTGAAGCTTTCTTT. It encodes CASSIRGGVNTEAFF. Using reference TRBV19 and TRBJ1-1 for the parts outside the CDR3, the full variable domain is DGGITQSPKYLFRKEGQNVTLSCEQNLNHDAMYWYRQDPGQGLRLIYYSQIVNDFQKGDIAEGYSVSREKKESFPLTVTSAQKNPTAFYLCASSIRGGVNTEAFFGQGTRLTVV.

The CDR3 here is CASSKGWTGNQPQHF. The CDR3 DNA reads as TGTGCCAGCAGTAAGGGGTGGACAGGGAATCAGCCCCAGCATTTT. The J gene is TRBJ1-5, the V gene TRBV27; the match to TRBD1 covers 8 bases. V lost 5 bases and J lost 4; bases outside the gene matches: 7. The CDR3 extends over 15 amino acids. CDR1 is MNHEY and CDR2 is SMNVEV in the germline V gene (reference sequence).

DNA of the CDR3: TGTGCCAGCAGTTTATCAGGGAAGGGTAATGAAAAACTGTTTTTT. It translates to CASSLSGKGNEKLFF. The V call is TRBV28, the J call TRBJ1-4, with D perhaps TRBD1 (5 bases). CDR1 is MDHEN and CDR2 is SYDVKM in the germline V gene. There are 15 residues in the CDR3. V dropped 1 base and J dropped 4 bases, with 10 bases sitting between them.

The rearrangement joins TRBV10-3 to TRBJ1-4; D is unresolved. The CDR3 has 14 amino acids. V lost 6 bases, J lost 2 bases, and 10 bases lay in between. Germline loops: CDR1 ENHRY, CDR2 SYGVKD. In nucleotides, the CDR3 is TGTGCCATCAGCGAATACAGTACTAATGAAAAACTGTTTTTT. This codes for CAISEYSTNEKLFF.

The genes are TRBV6-5 and TRBJ1-6; 7 bases fit TRBD1. Germline-derived CDR1 and CDR2 are MNHEY and SVGAGI. J gave up 14 bases and V 1 base, and 14 bases lay outside the gene matches. The CDR3 spans 16 residues. The CDR3 DNA follows: TGTGCCAGCAGTTACTGGACAGGCATTCTTCGTTTGTCCCTCCACTTT. Translating gives CASSYWTGILRLSLHF.

This sequence joins TRBV3-1 (or the pseudogene TRBV3-2) and TRBJ1-2; D is possibly TRBD1 (5 bases). CDR1 and CDR2 (germline): LGHDT, YNNKEL (reference sequence). V was pared by 3 bases and J by 0 bases, with 11 bases between. The CDR3 has 15 amino acids. The CDR3: CASSHLETANYGYTF. The CDR3 region has the DNA TGTGCCAGCAGCCACTTGGAGACAGCTAACTATGGCTACACCTTC.

The chain carries TRBV19 and TRBJ1-1; weak D call: TRBD1 (6 bases). Germline V gives CDR1 LNHDA, CDR2 SQIVND (reference sequence). Trimming stripped 5 bases from V and 4 bases from J, with 20 bases between. The CDR3 consists of 16 residues. CDR3 DNA sequence: TGTGCCAGTAGTTCAGGGGCAGGGAGGGGCGTCACTGAAGCTTTCTTT. As protein: CASSSGAGRGVTEAFF.

This clone was observed many times. The chain links TRBV12-3 or TRBV12-4 to TRBJ1-2; unclear D gene. This CDR3 has 13 amino acids. V lost 6 bases to trimming and J lost 4 bases, with 12 bases between them. The CDR3 region has the DNA TGTGCCAGCAGCCCCAGCGGGAGCTATGGCTACACCTTC. It codes for CASSPSGSYGYTF.

V and J are TRBV15 and TRBJ2-5; 7 bases agree with TRBD1. CDR1 and CDR2 from the germline V gene are LNHNV and YYDKDF (reference sequence). J was trimmed by 2 bases and V by 0 bases; bases with no gene match: 12. The CDR3 extends over 18 amino acids. The CDR3 sequence is CATSRDLSRWDRQETQYF. CDR3 in DNA: TGTGCCACCAGCAGAGATCTTAGCAGGTGGGACAGACAAGAGACCCAGTACTTC.

This clone was counted a few times. The chain couples TRBV6-6 to TRBJ2-1; 12 bases match TRBD1. Germline V gene sequence: CDR1 MNHNY, CDR2 SVGAGI (reference sequence). V shed 2 bases, J shed 8 bases, and the junction held 7 bases outside the gene matches. CDR3 length equals 16 residues. CDR3 DNA: TGTGCCAGCAGTTACCCCCCGGGACAGGGGGCTTATGAGCAGTTCTTC. Residues: CASSYPPGQGAYEQFF.

The rearrangement joins TRBV3-1 (or the pseudogene TRBV3-2) to TRBJ1-6; TRBD1 might be the D (5 bases). The CDR3 is 16 residues long. Trimming removed 2 bases at V and 1 base at J, with 9 bases between. CDR1 is LGHDT and CDR2 is YNNKEL in the germline V gene (reference sequence). CDR3 coding DNA: TGTGCCAGCAGCCAACGCAGGGCATCCTATAATTCACCCCTCCACTTT. It specifies CASSQRRASYNSPLHF.

The gene calls are TRBV18 and TRBJ2-7; 8 nucleotides agree with TRBD1. The V gene end was trimmed by 5 bases and the J gene end by 3 bases; junction bases not matched to a gene: 3. The germline CDR1 and CDR2 sequences are KGHSH and LQKENI. This CDR3 is built from 13 residues. The CDR3 sequence: CASSGGQVYEQYF. The DNA for the CDR3 is TGTGCCAGCTCAGGGGGACAGGTCTACGAGCAGTACTTC. The variable domain in full, completed from reference TRBV18 and TRBJ2-7, reads NAGVMQNPRHLVRRRGQEARLRCSPMKGHSHVYWYRQLPEEGLKFMVYLQKENIIDESGMPKERFSAEFPKEGPSILRIQQVVRGDSAAYFCASSGGQVYEQYFGPGTRLTVT.

The chain carries TRBV2 and TRBJ2-1; D is unclear. The CDR3 runs 12 residues. V lost 1 base to trimming and J lost 9 bases, with 7 bases between them. CDR1 and CDR2 from the germline V gene are SNHLY and FYNNEI. This chain's CDR3 is CASSEDTPEQFF. The CDR3 nucleotides read TGTGCCAGCAGTGAAGACACCCCTGAGCAGTTCTTC.

The V and J genes are TRBV16 and TRBJ1-2, with 7 bases that match TRBD1. The CDR3 covers 15 residues. Trimming at V came to 4 bases and at J to 4 bases, leaving 9 bases not matched to a gene. CDR1 is KGHSY and CDR2 is FQNENV in the germline V gene. Here the CDR3 reads CASSPTGTEFYGYTF. CDR3 in DNA: TGTGCCAGCAGCCCAACCGGGACAGAATTCTATGGCTACACCTTC.

The J gene is TRBJ2-5, the V gene TRBV11-2; no reliable D call. This CDR3 is 14 amino acids long. Germline CDR1 SGHAT, CDR2 FQNNGV. V lost 5 bases and J 0 bases, leaving 10 bases between the germline ends. CDR3 amino acids: CASSPTWYQETQYF. As DNA, the CDR3 is TGTGCCAGCAGCCCCACTTGGTACCAAGAGACCCAGTACTTC.

The rearrangement uses TRBV6-6 and TRBJ1-1; no firm D call. Germline V gives CDR1 MNHNY, CDR2 SVGAGI (reference sequence). The CDR3 runs 13 residues. The V end was cut by 6 bases, the J end by 6 bases, with 14 bases between. The CDR3 loop is CASRPRSSAEAFF. CDR3 sequence (DNA): TGTGCCAGCAGACCCCGGAGTTCCGCTGAAGCTTTCTTT.

CDR3 sequence reads: CASSVGGGTEETQYF. In DNA, the CDR3 is TGTGCCAGCAGCGTAGGGGGGGGTACCGAAGAGACCCAGTACTTC. This sequence joins TRBV9 and TRBJ2-5; 7 bases fit TRBD2. Trimming removed 0 bases from V and 3 bases from J; junction bases left unmatched: 5. There are 15 residues in the CDR3. The germline V gene encodes CDR1 SGDLS and CDR2 YYNGEE. The variable domain in full, with the rest retrieved from reference TRBV9 and TRBJ2-5, is DSGVTQTPKHLITATGQRVTLRCSPRSGDLSVYWYQQSLDQGLQFLIQYYNGEERAKGNILERFSAQQFPDLHSELNLSSLELGDSALYFCASSVGGGTEETQYFGPGTRLLVL.

The V gene is TRBV10-3, the J gene TRBJ2-7; possibly TRBD2 for D (6 bases). The CDR3 extends over 15 amino acids. Trimming cost V 0 bases and J 0 bases, with 9 bases left between them. Germline V CDR1 and CDR2: ENHRY, SYGVKD. The CDR3 DNA reads TGTGCCATCAGTGAGTCTCGCGGGGCCTCCTACGAGCAGTACTTC. It translates to CAISESRGASYEQYF.

The V and J genes are TRBV18 and TRBJ1-4, with 10 bases aligning to TRBD1. CDR1 and CDR2 from the germline V gene are KGHSH and LQKENI. The trim removed 6 bases at V and 8 bases at J, leaving 9 bases unmatched. The CDR3 covers 15 residues. The DNA for the CDR3 is TGTGCCAGCTCGCAGTCCGGGACAGGGGAGGAAAAACTGTTTTTT. It specifies CASSQSGTGEEKLFF.

The chain recombines TRBV5-1 with TRBJ2-7; 12 bases line up with TRBD2. Trimming cost V 0 bases and J 2 bases; bases outside gene matches: 12. Looked up from germline, CDR1 is SGHRS and CDR2 is YFSETQ. The CDR3 covers 19 residues. The CDR3 DNA reads as TGCGCCAGCAGCTTGGCTATAGTCGGCACTAGCGGGAGGCCCTACGAGCAGTACTTC. Translated: CASSLAIVGTSGRPYEQYF.

This clone has just a few counts. The chain combines TRBV6-5 with TRBJ1-1, with D maybe TRBD1 (5 bases). Germline CDR1 and CDR2: MNHEY and SVGAGI. V lost 0 bases, J lost 1 base, and 6 bases lay in between. The CDR3 is made up of 14 amino acids. This chain's CDR3 is CASSYSTGNTEAFF. The CDR3 nucleotides read TGTGCCAGCAGTTACTCCACAGGGAACACTGAAGCTTTCTTT.

V and J are TRBV7-6 and TRBJ1-3, with 7 positions matching TRBD1. This CDR3 is 16 amino acids long. Unmatched junction bases numbered 11, after V lost 1 base and J lost 8 bases. Germline CDR1 SGHVS, CDR2 FNYEAQ. CDR3 DNA: TGTGCCAGCAGCTTAGTAGTCGGACAGGCGGCGGACACCATATATTTT. It specifies CASSLVVGQAADTIYF.

This chain connects TRBV4-1 to TRBJ1-2; D remains unclear. The CDR3 contains 14 residues. Trimming took off 2 bases at V and 2 bases at J, with 9 bases between the two ends. The germline V gene encodes CDR1 MGHRA and CDR2 YSYEKL. CDR3 residues: CASSQMSLNYGYTF. DNA for the CDR3: TGCGCCAGCAGCCAAATGAGCTTGAACTATGGCTACACCTTC.

The table lists this clone with a count of one. The DNA of the CDR3 is TGTGCCAGCAGAGAGTGGGGGACAGGGAACTATGGCTACACCTTC. This codes for CASREWGTGNYGYTF. The chain employs TRBV2 and TRBJ1-2; 9 positions match TRBD1. Trimming cost V 6 bases and J 2 bases; bases outside gene matches: 7. The CDR3 is 15 amino acids. Germline V gene data show CDR1 as SNHLY and CDR2 as FYNNEI.

The chain combines TRBV5-4 with TRBJ2-2, with D maybe TRBD1 (6 bases). This CDR3 has 14 amino acids. The V gene lost 6 bases and the J gene lost 4 bases, with 13 bases spanning the gap. From germline, CDR1 is SGHNT and CDR2 YYREEE (reference sequence). CDR3 loop: CASTATGTTGELFF. In nucleotides, the CDR3 is TGTGCCAGCACCGCTACAGGGACCACCGGGGAGCTGTTTTTT.

This chain links TRBV5-1 with TRBJ1-2; D call uncertain. V gave up 3 bases and J gave up 5 bases, with 14 bases separating them. CDR3 length equals 14 residues. Germline-derived CDR1 and CDR2 are SGHRS and YFSETQ. The CDR3 region is CASSSQQEGYGYTF. CDR3 sequence (DNA): TGCGCCAGCAGCTCCCAGCAGGAAGGATATGGCTACACCTTC.